The 9 T cell receptor beta chains presented below share a single source sample, sequenced in a study of early T cells in non-severe SARS-CoV-2 infection. TCRdb itself ran the 5' RACE reads through MiXCR, one entry per CDR3 protein. Of about 58,000 distinct CDR3 sequences listed, around an eighth are singletons. Sequenced: whole blood. All receptors derive from an adult who was a healthcare worker with PCR-confirmed SARS-CoV-2 infection or an uninfected control (not recorded which).

This clonotype was seen more than once but under ten times. The V gene is TRBV9, the J gene TRBJ1-1; 7 bases are a match to TRBD1. The CDR3 has 14 amino acids. CDR1 and CDR2 from the germline V gene are SGDLS and YYNGEE. Losses at the gene ends were 5 bases for V and 3 bases for J; bases not matched to a gene: 7. The CDR3 sequence: CASSAGTADTEAFF. The CDR3 DNA reads as TGTGCCAGCAGTGCCGGGACAGCTGACACTGAAGCTTTCTTT.

This clonotype appeared many times. The chain combines TRBV28 with TRBJ2-3, with D perhaps matching TRBD2 (5 bases). Deletions cut 6 bases from V and 5 bases from J, with 9 bases between. The CDR3 extends over 12 amino acids. Germline lookup yields CDR1 MDHEN and CDR2 SYDVKM. The CDR3 region has the DNA TGTGCCAGCAGGGGCGAGGGAGATACGCAGTATTTT. It yields the protein CASRGEGDTQYF.

This clonotype was recorded a few times. The chain is built from TRBV19 and TRBJ2-7; TRBD1 agrees at 9 bases. This CDR3 contains 17 residues. Germline V CDR1 and CDR2: LNHDA, SQIVND (reference sequence). V lost 2 bases, J lost 4 bases, and 12 bases stayed unmatched. CDR3 sequence: CASSISSPGTGMYEQYF. The CDR3 bases are TGTGCCAGTAGTATATCCTCGCCCGGGACAGGGATGTACGAGCAGTACTTC.

In its sample, this clonotype was seen many times. The rearrangement joins TRBV6-6 to TRBJ2-3, with D maybe TRBD2 (6 bases). This CDR3 is 15 amino acids long. CDR1 is MNHNY and CDR2 is SVGAGI in the germline V gene (reference sequence). V lost 5 bases, J lost 2 bases, and 14 bases lay in between. The CDR3 bases are TGTGCCAGCAGTCAACGGAGGGAGAACACAGATACGCAGTATTTT. Translated, it gives CASSQRRENTDTQYF.

This clonotype was found many times. The chain links TRBV11-2 to TRBJ1-1; D not certain. The CDR3 loop spans 12 amino acids. V was clipped by 6 bases and J by 0 bases, with 5 bases between them. Germline V gene sequence: CDR1 SGHAT, CDR2 FQNNGV. The CDR3 here is CASRLMNTEAFF. The CDR3 DNA follows: TGTGCCAGCAGACTCATGAACACTGAAGCTTTCTTT.

In this sample, this clonotype turned up a few times. This chain joins TRBV29-1 and TRBJ2-3, with D tentatively TRBD1 (5 bases). V shed 4 bases and J shed 6 bases, with 14 bases lying between them. The germline CDR1 and CDR2 sequences are SQVTM and ANQGSEA. The CDR3 sequence is 13 residues long. CDR3: CSVVTEDLDTQYF. CDR3 DNA sequence: TGCAGCGTTGTGACAGAGGATTTGGATACGCAGTATTTT.

This clonotype has more than one count but fewer than ten. The rearrangement joins TRBV5-1 to TRBJ2-2, with TRBD2 matching over 11 bases. CDR3 size: 15 residues. CDR1 and CDR2 from the germline V gene are SGHRS and YFSETQ. V was clipped by 4 bases and J by 4 bases; unmatched bases: 3. CDR3 nucleotides: TGCGCCAGCAGCCTAGCGGGAGGTGGCACCGGGGAGCTGTTTTTT. This encodes CASSLAGGGTGELFF.

In this sample, this clonotype turned up many times. V and J are TRBV6-5 and TRBJ2-7; 7 positions agree with TRBD1. The V segment lost 2 bases and the J segment 5 bases; nucleotides outside the gene matches: 3. The CDR3 consists of 13 residues. CDR1 is MNHEY and CDR2 is SVGAGI in the germline V gene. The CDR3 region is CASSYTGVDEQYF. The CDR3, as DNA: TGTGCCAGCAGTTACACAGGGGTGGACGAGCAGTACTTC.

A few counts support this clonotype. In DNA form, the CDR3 reads TGCAGCGTTACTAGCGATCAAGAGACCCAGTACTTC. Translating gives CSVTSDQETQYF. The rearrangement uses TRBV29-1 and TRBJ2-5; 7 nucleotides agree with TRBD2. The CDR3 runs to 12 residues. The germline V gene encodes CDR1 SQVTM and CDR2 ANQGSEA. After removal of 5 bases from V and 2 bases from J, the junction contained 2 bases not matched to a gene.